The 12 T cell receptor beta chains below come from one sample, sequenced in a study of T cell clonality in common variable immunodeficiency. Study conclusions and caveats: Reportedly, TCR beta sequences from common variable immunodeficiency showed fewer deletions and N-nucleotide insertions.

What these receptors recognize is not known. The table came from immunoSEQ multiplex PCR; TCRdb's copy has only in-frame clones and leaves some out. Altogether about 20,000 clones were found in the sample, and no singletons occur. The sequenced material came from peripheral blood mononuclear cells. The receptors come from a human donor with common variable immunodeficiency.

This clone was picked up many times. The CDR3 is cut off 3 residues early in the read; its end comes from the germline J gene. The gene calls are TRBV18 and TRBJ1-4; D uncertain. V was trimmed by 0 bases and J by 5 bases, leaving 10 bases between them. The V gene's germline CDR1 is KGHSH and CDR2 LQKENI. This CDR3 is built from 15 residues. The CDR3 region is CASSPPTLANEKLFF. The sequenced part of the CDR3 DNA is TGTGCCAGCTCACCACCTACTCTAGCGAATGAAAAA.

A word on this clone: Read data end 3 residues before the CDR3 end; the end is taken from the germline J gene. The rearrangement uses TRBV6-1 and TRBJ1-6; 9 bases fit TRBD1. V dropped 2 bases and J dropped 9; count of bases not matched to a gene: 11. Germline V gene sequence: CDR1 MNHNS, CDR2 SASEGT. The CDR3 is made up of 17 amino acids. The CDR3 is CASSEITTGTGTSPLHF. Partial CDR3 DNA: TGTGCCAGCAGTGAAATAACGACCGGGACAGGGACTTCACCC.

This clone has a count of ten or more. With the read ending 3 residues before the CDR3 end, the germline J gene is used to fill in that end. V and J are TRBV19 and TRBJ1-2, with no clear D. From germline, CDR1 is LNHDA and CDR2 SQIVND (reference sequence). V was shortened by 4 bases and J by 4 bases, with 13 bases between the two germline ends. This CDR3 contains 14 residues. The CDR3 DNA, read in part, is TGTGCCAGTAGTACTTGGACTCCTCGCTATGGC. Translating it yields CASSTWTPRYG. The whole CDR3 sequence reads CASSTWTPRYGYTF. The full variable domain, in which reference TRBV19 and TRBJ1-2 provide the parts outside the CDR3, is DGGITQSPKYLFRKEGQNVTLSCEQNLNHDAMYWYRQDPGQGLRLIYYSQIVNDFQKGDIAEGYSVSREKKESFPLTVTSAQKNPTAFYLCASSTWTPRYGYTFGSGTRLTVV.

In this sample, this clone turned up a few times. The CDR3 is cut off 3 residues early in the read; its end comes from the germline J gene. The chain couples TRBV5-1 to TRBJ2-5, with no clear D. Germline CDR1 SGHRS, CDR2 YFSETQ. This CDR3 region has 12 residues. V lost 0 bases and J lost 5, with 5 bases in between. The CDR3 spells CASSLVLETQYF. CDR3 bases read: TGCGCCAGCAGCTTGGTCCTGGAGACC.

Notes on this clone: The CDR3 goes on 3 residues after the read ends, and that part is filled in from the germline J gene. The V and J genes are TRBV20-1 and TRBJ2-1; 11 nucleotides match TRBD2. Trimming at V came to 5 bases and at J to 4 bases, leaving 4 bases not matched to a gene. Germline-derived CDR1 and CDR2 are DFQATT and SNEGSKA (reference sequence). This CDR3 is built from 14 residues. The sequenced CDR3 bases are TGCAGTGCTCGGACTAGCGGGCCTTACAATGAG. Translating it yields CSARTSGPYNE. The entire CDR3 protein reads CSARTSGPYNEQFF.

CDR3 bases read: TGTGCCAGCAGTGTGGAAATAGCGGGTTACAATGAG. Protein sequence: CASSVEIAGYNE. The whole CDR3 reads CASSVEIAGYNEQFF. This chain links TRBV6-1 with TRBJ2-1; 7 bases line up with TRBD2. Read data end 3 residues before the CDR3 end; the end is taken from the germline J gene. From germline, CDR1 is MNHNS and CDR2 SASEGT. V gave up 4 bases and J gave up 4 bases; unmatched junction bases: 7. The CDR3 length is 15 residues.

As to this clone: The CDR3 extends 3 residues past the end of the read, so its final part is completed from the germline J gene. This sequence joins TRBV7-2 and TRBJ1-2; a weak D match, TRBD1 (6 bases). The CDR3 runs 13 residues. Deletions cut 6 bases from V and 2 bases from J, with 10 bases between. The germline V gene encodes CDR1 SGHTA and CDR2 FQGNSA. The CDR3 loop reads CASRRTENYGYTF. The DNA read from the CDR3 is TGTGCCAGCAGGAGGACAGAGAACTATGGC.

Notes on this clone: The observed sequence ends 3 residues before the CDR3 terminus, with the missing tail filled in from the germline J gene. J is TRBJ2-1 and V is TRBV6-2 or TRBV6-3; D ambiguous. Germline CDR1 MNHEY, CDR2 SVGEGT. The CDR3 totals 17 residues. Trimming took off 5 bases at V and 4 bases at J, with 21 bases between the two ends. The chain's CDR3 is CASSPPLFRVSYNEQFF. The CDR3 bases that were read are TGTGCCAGCAGTCCCCCTTTGTTCAGAGTATCATACAATGAG.

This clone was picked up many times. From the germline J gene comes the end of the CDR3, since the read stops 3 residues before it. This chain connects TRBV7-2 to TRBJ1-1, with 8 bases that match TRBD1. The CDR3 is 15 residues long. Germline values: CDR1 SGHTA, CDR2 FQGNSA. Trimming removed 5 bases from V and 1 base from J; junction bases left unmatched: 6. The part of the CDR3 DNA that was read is TGTGCCAGCAGCACCCGACAGGGGCCGAACACTGAA. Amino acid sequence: CASSTRQGPNTE. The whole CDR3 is CASSTRQGPNTEAFF.

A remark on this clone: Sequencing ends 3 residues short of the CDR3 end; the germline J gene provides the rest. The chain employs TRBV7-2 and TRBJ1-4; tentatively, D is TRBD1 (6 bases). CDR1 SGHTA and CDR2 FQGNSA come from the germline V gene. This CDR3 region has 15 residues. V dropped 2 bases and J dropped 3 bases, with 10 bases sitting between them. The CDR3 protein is CASSLRTGSNEKLFF. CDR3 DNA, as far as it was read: TGTGCCAGCAGCTTACGCACAGGGTCTAATGAAAAA.

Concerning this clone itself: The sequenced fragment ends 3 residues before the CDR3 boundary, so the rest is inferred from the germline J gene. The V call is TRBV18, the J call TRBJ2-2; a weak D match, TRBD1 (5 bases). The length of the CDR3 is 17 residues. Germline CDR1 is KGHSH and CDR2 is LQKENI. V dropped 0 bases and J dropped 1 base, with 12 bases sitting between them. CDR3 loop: CASSPPVGLQNTGELFF. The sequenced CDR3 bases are TGTGCCAGCTCACCACCCGTGGGGCTTCAGAACACCGGGGAG.

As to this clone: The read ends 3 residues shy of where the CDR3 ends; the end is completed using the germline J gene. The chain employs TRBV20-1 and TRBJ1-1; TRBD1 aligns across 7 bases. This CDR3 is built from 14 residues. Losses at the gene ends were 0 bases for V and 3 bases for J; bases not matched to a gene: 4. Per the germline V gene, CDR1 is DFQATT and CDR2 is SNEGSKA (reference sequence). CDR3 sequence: CSARDKGAYTEAFF. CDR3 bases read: TGCAGTGCTAGAGATAAGGGGGCGTACACTGAA.